The rows below give T cell receptor beta chains drawn from one sample of a study of cytomegalovirus exposure and HLA in healthy donors. Produced via immunoSEQ multiplex PCR; TCRdb's table is partial and in-frame only. The table records 260,000 or so clones, roughly 88% of them present only once. Sequences were obtained from PBMCs. These TCRs come from a woman aged 18-35 years in good health and CMV-seronegative. The CDR3 runs from the conserved cysteine through the conserved F or W. Fields, in order: CDR3 protein, CDR3 DNA, D gene, clone size, V gene, J gene. A D gene is named only where the DNA matches it firmly. Size values are once, few and many counts, or a class for expanded clones, and some rows have none.

cdr3_aa: CASSPGTSGIIFYEQYF
cdr3_nt: TGTGCCAGCAGCCCCGGGACTAGCGGGATAATTTTTTACGAGCAGTACTTC
d_call: TRBD2
clone_size: .
v_call: TRBV9
j_call: TRBJ2-7

cdr3_aa: CASSVGDREGETQYF
cdr3_nt: TGTGCCAGCAGCGTAGGGGACAGGGAGGGCGAGACCCAGTACTTC
d_call: TRBD1
clone_size: .
v_call: TRBV9
j_call: TRBJ2-5

cdr3_aa: CASSQPGLARDVSNEQFF
cdr3_nt: TGCGCCAGCAGCCAGCCGGGACTAGCCAGAGATGTATCCAATGAGCAGTTCTTC
d_call: TRBD2
clone_size: .
v_call: TRBV5-1
j_call: TRBJ2-1

cdr3_aa: CASSLHQGQGLGSTGELFF
cdr3_nt: TGCGCCAGCAGCTTGCATCAGGGACAGGGGTTGGGTTCTACCGGGGAGCTGTTTTTT
d_call: TRBD1
clone_size: .
v_call: TRBV5-1
j_call: TRBJ2-2

cdr3_aa: CASSPLGLAGTGELFF
cdr3_nt: TGTGCCAGCAGCCCTTTAGGACTAGCCGGAACCGGGGAGCTGTTTTTT
d_call: TRBD2
clone_size: .
v_call: TRBV7-3
j_call: TRBJ2-2

cdr3_aa: CASSTSLENTGELFF
cdr3_nt: TGTGCCAGCAGTACATCCCTAGAGAACACCGGGGAGCTGTTTTTT
d_call: .
clone_size: .
v_call: TRBV6-4
j_call: TRBJ2-2

cdr3_aa: CASSRGTSGDRGQFF
cdr3_nt: TGTGCCAGTAGTCGGGGGACTAGCGGGGACCGTGGGCAGTTCTTC
d_call: TRBD2
clone_size: .
v_call: TRBV19
j_call: TRBJ2-1

cdr3_aa: CASSLRTSGKDEQYF
cdr3_nt: TGTGCCAGCAGCTTGAGGACTAGCGGGAAGGACGAGCAGTACTTC
d_call: TRBD2
clone_size: .
v_call: TRBV5-4
j_call: TRBJ2-7

cdr3_aa: CASSSSGGTYNEQFF
cdr3_nt: TGTGCCAGCAGTTCTAGCGGAGGGACCTACAATGAGCAGTTCTTC
d_call: TRBD2
clone_size: .
v_call: TRBV6-6
j_call: TRBJ2-1

cdr3_aa: CASSAPGLPYEQYF
cdr3_nt: TGTGCCAGCAGCGCACCGGGACTCCCATACGAGCAGTACTTC
d_call: .
clone_size: .
v_call: TRBV6-1
j_call: TRBJ2-7

cdr3_aa: CATVPRTGGYGYTF
cdr3_nt: TGTGCCACCGTCCCAAGGACAGGGGGCTATGGCTACACCTTC
d_call: TRBD1
clone_size: .
v_call: TRBV6-6
j_call: TRBJ1-2

cdr3_aa: CASSRGGAGQPQHF
cdr3_nt: TGTGCCAGCTCACGCGGGGGGGCAGGTCAGCCCCAGCATTTT
d_call: .
clone_size: few
v_call: TRBV18
j_call: TRBJ1-5